These T cell receptor beta chains were read from a single sample in a study of T cell repertoires in cytomegalovirus infection. From the reads, TCRdb called clonotypes with MiXCR, one entry per CDR3 protein. This repertoire shows 640,000 or so distinct CDR3 sequences, around 35% found once; its top ten account for about 20%. These receptors have no known antigen. The sample in question was cultured PBMCs, obtained from culture after CMV antigen stimulation. The receptors were sampled from a human donor in good health (CMV status not recorded). Some clones in this sample may be carry-over from other donors' samples. Each CDR3 is given with its conserved first and last residue. The order of the fields is D gene, clone size, J gene, V gene, CDR3 protein, CDR3 DNA. A D gene is named only where the DNA matches it firmly. Only some rows state a clone size, as once, few, many or a class for expanded clones.

D gene: NA
clone size: NA
J gene: TRBJ1-2
V gene: TRBV7-9
CDR3 protein: CASTYGPGERGYTF
CDR3 DNA: TGTGCCAGCACGTACGGGCCCGGGGAGCGTGGCTACACCTTC

D gene: NA
clone size: NA
J gene: TRBJ1-4
V gene: TRBV7-9
CDR3 protein: CASSSAREKLFF
CDR3 DNA: TGTGCCAGCAGCTCGGCTCGGGAAAAACTGTTTTTT

D gene: TRBD2
clone size: NA
J gene: TRBJ2-1
V gene: TRBV6-6
CDR3 protein: CASSNIAGAYNEQFF
CDR3 DNA: TGTGCCAGCAGTAATATAGCGGGAGCCTACAATGAGCAGTTCTTC

D gene: NA
clone size: once
J gene: TRBJ2-3
V gene: TRBV7-2
CDR3 protein: CASSLWGDRDTQYF
CDR3 DNA: TGTGCCAGCAGCTTATGGGGGGACCGGGATACGCAGTATTTT

D gene: TRBD2
clone size: NA
J gene: TRBJ2-7
V gene: TRBV7-2
CDR3 protein: CASSRLAGGRIDTYEQYF
CDR3 DNA: TGTGCCAGCAGCCGATTAGCGGGGGGACGTATAGATACCTACGAGCAGTACTTC

D gene: NA
clone size: few
J gene: TRBJ2-5
V gene: TRBV7-2
CDR3 protein: CASSFNAETQYF
CDR3 DNA: TGTGCCAGCAGCTTTAACGCAGAGACCCAGTACTTC

D gene: NA
clone size: once
J gene: TRBJ2-5
V gene: TRBV20-1
CDR3 protein: CSALLPGRSKETQYF
CDR3 DNA: TGCAGTGCTCTCCTACCGGGACGGTCCAAAGAGACCCAGTACTTC

D gene: NA
clone size: once
J gene: TRBJ2-7
V gene: TRBV2
CDR3 protein: CASSGPHYEQYF
CDR3 DNA: TGTGCCAGCAGTGGGCCCCACTACGAGCAGTACTTC

D gene: TRBD1
clone size: NA
J gene: TRBJ2-1
V gene: TRBV24-1
CDR3 protein: CATSDFPTGTGNDNEQFF
CDR3 DNA: TGTGCCACCAGTGATTTCCCCACCGGGACAGGGAATGACAATGAGCAGTTCTTC

D gene: NA
clone size: NA
J gene: TRBJ2-5
V gene: TRBV4-1
CDR3 protein: CASSQMAVPGETQYF
CDR3 DNA: TGCGCCAGCAGCCAAATGGCAGTTCCTGGGGAGACCCAGTACTTC

D gene: NA
clone size: once
J gene: TRBJ2-3
V gene: TRBV5-1
CDR3 protein: CASSLIQAPDTQYF
CDR3 DNA: TGCGCCAGCAGCTTGATCCAAGCCCCAGATACGCAGTATTTT

D gene: TRBD1
clone size: few
J gene: TRBJ2-1
V gene: TRBV7-9
CDR3 protein: CASSLGDSNEQFF
CDR3 DNA: TGTGCCAGCAGCTTAGGGGACAGTAATGAGCAGTTCTTC

D gene: NA
clone size: NA
J gene: TRBJ2-7
V gene: TRBV7-6
CDR3 protein: CASSRPGTSYEQYF
CDR3 DNA: TGTGCCAGCAGCCGCCCCGGGACTTCCTACGAGCAGTACTTC

D gene: NA
clone size: many
J gene: TRBJ2-7
V gene: TRBV12-3/TRBV12-4
CDR3 protein: CASSLGSYEQYF
CDR3 DNA: TGTGCCAGCAGCTTAGGGAGCTACGAGCAGTACTTC

D gene: NA
clone size: many
J gene: TRBJ2-4
V gene: TRBV7-2
CDR3 protein: CASSSGGLAKNIQYF
CDR3 DNA: TGTGCCAGCAGCTCCGGGGGTCTAGCCAAAAACATTCAGTACTTC

D gene: NA
clone size: few
J gene: TRBJ2-1
V gene: TRBV7-6
CDR3 protein: CASSLVSNPYNEQFF
CDR3 DNA: TGTGCCAGCAGCTTAGTTTCAAACCCCTACAATGAGCAGTTCTTC

D gene: TRBD1
clone size: few
J gene: TRBJ1-5
V gene: TRBV6-2/TRBV6-3
CDR3 protein: CASSRTGGIPGYSNQPQHF
CDR3 DNA: TGTGCCAGCAGTAGGACAGGGGGCATTCCTGGCTATAGCAATCAGCCCCAGCATTTT

D gene: NA
clone size: many
J gene: TRBJ2-3
V gene: TRBV7-2
CDR3 protein: CASSSRLEDTQYF
CDR3 DNA: TGTGCCAGCAGCTCCCGTCTCGAAGATACGCAGTATTTT

D gene: NA
clone size: NA
J gene: TRBJ1-5
V gene: TRBV2
CDR3 protein: CASMGGTRSDQPQHF
CDR3 DNA: TGTGCCAGCATGGGGGGGACCCGATCTGATCAGCCCCAGCATTTT

D gene: TRBD1
clone size: many
J gene: TRBJ2-3
V gene: TRBV7-2
CDR3 protein: CASSSSGTGRDTQYF
CDR3 DNA: TGTGCCAGCAGCTCGTCCGGGACAGGCCGAGATACGCAGTATTTT

D gene: NA
clone size: NA
J gene: TRBJ2-1
V gene: TRBV18
CDR3 protein: CASSGKYGEQFF
CDR3 DNA: TGTGCCAGCTCAGGGAAGTACGGTGAGCAGTTCTTC

D gene: NA
clone size: NA
J gene: TRBJ2-3
V gene: TRBV12-3/TRBV12-4
CDR3 protein: CASRAPDTGPSTDTQYF
CDR3 DNA: TGTGCCAGCAGGGCCCCGGATACGGGACCCAGCACAGATACGCAGTATTTT

D gene: NA
clone size: NA
J gene: TRBJ2-3
V gene: TRBV6-6
CDR3 protein: CASSYSIIGGSSNTQYF
CDR3 DNA: TGTGCCAGCAGTTACTCGATAATAGGTGGATCCTCTAATACGCAGTATTTT

D gene: NA
clone size: NA
J gene: TRBJ2-5
V gene: TRBV7-2
CDR3 protein: CASSSRLSQETQYF
CDR3 DNA: TGTGCCAGCAGCTCTCGACTCTCACAAGAGACCCAGTACTTC

D gene: NA
clone size: few
J gene: TRBJ2-1
V gene: TRBV19
CDR3 protein: CASSIPSGSLNNEQFF
CDR3 DNA: TGTGCCAGTAGTATCCCATCGGGATCACTTAACAATGAGCAGTTCTTC

D gene: NA
clone size: NA
J gene: TRBJ2-2
V gene: TRBV12-5
CDR3 protein: CASAIWGDPTGELFF
CDR3 DNA: TGTGCTAGTGCCATATGGGGAGACCCCACCGGGGAGCTGTTTTTT

D gene: TRBD2
clone size: NA
J gene: TRBJ2-2
V gene: TRBV7-2
CDR3 protein: CASSLTSGRNTGELFF
CDR3 DNA: TGTGCCAGCAGCTTGACTAGCGGGAGGAACACCGGGGAGCTGTTTTTT

D gene: NA
clone size: NA
J gene: TRBJ1-6
V gene: TRBV12-3/TRBV12-4
CDR3 protein: CASSGSPRAPLHF
CDR3 DNA: TGTGCCAGCAGCGGCAGTCCTAGGGCACCCCTCCACTTT

D gene: NA
clone size: few
J gene: TRBJ2-5
V gene: TRBV20-1
CDR3 protein: CSARDGSDQETQYF
CDR3 DNA: TGCAGTGCTAGAGATGGTTCAGATCAAGAGACCCAGTACTTC

D gene: NA
clone size: few
J gene: TRBJ2-1
V gene: TRBV7-2
CDR3 protein: CASSLEGGWGLNEQFF
CDR3 DNA: TGTGCCAGCAGCTTAGAAGGCGGGTGGGGGCTCAATGAGCAGTTCTTC

D gene: NA
clone size: NA
J gene: TRBJ2-1
V gene: TRBV10-3
CDR3 protein: CAISELAGEQFF
CDR3 DNA: TGTGCCATCAGTGAACTAGCTGGTGAGCAGTTCTTC

D gene: TRBD1
clone size: few
J gene: TRBJ1-1
V gene: TRBV29-1
CDR3 protein: CSGGQGNTEAFF
CDR3 DNA: TGCAGCGGAGGACAGGGGAACACTGAAGCTTTCTTT

D gene: NA
clone size: NA
J gene: TRBJ2-3
V gene: TRBV29-1
CDR3 protein: CSVGGDTQYF
CDR3 DNA: TGCAGCGTTGGAGGGGATACGCAGTATTTT

D gene: TRBD1
clone size: NA
J gene: TRBJ2-1
V gene: TRBV24-1
CDR3 protein: CATSAGGQADNEQFF
CDR3 DNA: TGTGCCACCAGTGCCGGGGGACAGGCTGACAATGAGCAGTTCTTC

D gene: TRBD1
clone size: NA
J gene: TRBJ1-2
V gene: TRBV4-1
CDR3 protein: CASSQDMRGLRYGYTF
CDR3 DNA: TGCGCCAGCAGCCAAGATATGAGGGGGCTGAGATATGGCTACACCTTC

D gene: NA
clone size: few
J gene: TRBJ2-1
V gene: TRBV7-6
CDR3 protein: CASTSPVGQFF
CDR3 DNA: TGTGCCAGCACCTCGCCCGTTGGGCAGTTCTTC

D gene: NA
clone size: NA
J gene: TRBJ1-2
V gene: TRBV6-5
CDR3 protein: CASSYSDIREGYTF
CDR3 DNA: TGTGCCAGCAGTTACTCCGACATACGAGAAGGCTACACCTTC

D gene: TRBD1
clone size: NA
J gene: TRBJ2-1
V gene: TRBV6-1
CDR3 protein: CASSEPRTGGNEQFF
CDR3 DNA: TGTGCCAGCAGTGAACCTCGGACAGGCGGCAATGAGCAGTTCTTC

D gene: NA
clone size: once
J gene: TRBJ2-5
V gene: TRBV6-2/TRBV6-3
CDR3 protein: CASSYSISGGTYLRGETQYF
CDR3 DNA: TGTGCCAGCAGTTACTCGATTTCCGGCGGGACGTATTTGCGGGGAGAGACCCAGTACTTC

D gene: NA
clone size: few
J gene: TRBJ2-7
V gene: TRBV6-6
CDR3 protein: CASSYSTNWRLSGYEQYF
CDR3 DNA: TGTGCCAGCAGTTACTCAACCAACTGGAGACTCTCGGGTTACGAGCAGTACTTC

D gene: NA
clone size: many
J gene: TRBJ2-3
V gene: TRBV12-3/TRBV12-4
CDR3 protein: CASSRLSTDTQYF
CDR3 DNA: TGTGCCAGCAGTCGGCTGAGCACAGATACGCAGTATTTT

D gene: TRBD2
clone size: few
J gene: TRBJ2-1
V gene: TRBV7-6
CDR3 protein: CASSTGLADANEQFF
CDR3 DNA: TGTGCCAGCAGCACAGGACTAGCGGATGCTAATGAGCAGTTCTTC